This T cell receptor (beta chain) was observed in a study of cytomegalovirus exposure and HLA in healthy donors. Across the whole study: As released early, the data held around 80 million unique TCRs from HLA-typed donors.

The study, taken as a whole, reports: A later analysis reportedly found that, within productive TCRs, an Asian-associated ancestry cluster had fewer N-insertions than the mean observed across the approximately 700 donors. The classifier reportedly diagnosed cytomegalovirus status with high specificity and sensitivity.

The CDR3 is 16 amino acids. Losses at the gene ends were 0 bases for V and 10 bases for J; bases not matched to a gene: 7. CDR1 and CDR2 from the germline V gene are MNHEY and SMNVEV (reference sequence). In regard to this clone: Its matching antigen is unknown.

The study ran its PCR with 60 Vbeta and 13 Jbeta primers. Method: immunoSEQ multiplex PCR; TCRdb's copy keeps in-frame clones and lacks some. This repertoire shows over 150,000 clones, about 78% found once; its top ten account for nearly 3%. What was sequenced was PBMCs. This TCR was recovered from a woman aged 25-40 years in good health and CMV-seronegative. The chain has TRBV27 and TRBJ2-1; 12 positions match TRBD2. DNA of the CDR3: TGTGCCAGCAGTTTATCTCTAGCGGGGGGGACACGGGAGCAGTTCTTC. Translation: CASSLSLAGGTREQFF.